This TCR beta chain stems from a study of cytomegalovirus exposure and HLA in healthy donors. Findings and caveats of the study: Most sequenced TCRs were rare (though some public TCRs occurred in many donors). DRB1 showed the most TCR associations and HLA-C the fewest in a later analysis, as rates varied by HLA locus. The authors listed 164 TCR beta chains as cytomegalovirus-associated. The only immune exposure information that was available was CMV serostatus.

This CDR3 has 16 amino acids. Deletions cut 5 bases from V and 4 bases from J, with 20 bases between. Germline CDR1 reads LNHDA; CDR2 reads SQIVND (reference sequence). A word on this clone: The antigen remains unidentified.

PCR primers comprised 60 Vbeta and 13 Jbeta primers. Sequencing used immunoSEQ multiplex PCR; TCRdb keeps in-frame clones, though not all of them. This repertoire includes under 130,000 clones. Specimen: PBMCs. V is TRBV19 and J is TRBJ1-2; perhaps TRBD1 as D (6 bases). The receptor comes from a man aged 45-65 years in good health and CMV-seronegative. The CDR3 protein is CASSLQGPNLGYGYTF. For the CDR3, the DNA is TGTGCCAGTAGTTTACAGGGCCCGAACTTAGGCTATGGCTACACCTTC.